This is a list of T cell receptor beta chains from one sample in a study of blood T cell repertoires in COVID-19. Method: immunoSEQ multiplex PCR; TCRdb's copy keeps in-frame clones and lacks some. There are about 240,000 clones in the sample; roughly four fifths occur only once, and around 12% lies in the top ten. The sequenced sample was peripheral blood. The source of these receptors is a woman aged 60-75 years with active or convalescent COVID-19. Both conserved end residues are part of each CDR3. The D gene is left open where the match is weak. Clone size is stated in some rows and not others, as once, few, many or a class when expanded.

>TRBJ2-7|TRBV6-1|-|TRBD1
CASSEEGQGVTYEQYF
TGTGCCAGCAGTGAAGAGGGACAGGGGGTGACCTACGAGCAGTACTTC
>TRBJ2-2|TRBV5-6|-|-
CASSLFALTNTGELFF
TGTGCCAGCAGCTTGTTCGCGCTCACGAACACCGGGGAGCTGTTTTTT
>TRBJ1-2|TRBV7-2|-|-
CASSLTMERGGYTF
TGTGCCAGCAGCCTCACGATGGAGAGGGGGGGCTACACCTTC
>TRBJ1-5|TRBV21-1|-|-
CASSKVGPPPSNQPQHF
TGTGCCAGCAGCAAAGTGGGGCCACCCCCTAGCAATCAGCCCCAGCATTTT
>TRBJ1-4|TRBV9|-|TRBD1
CASSPGGSGEKLFF
TGTGCCAGCAGCCCAGGGGGCTCGGGTGAAAAACTGTTTTTT
>TRBJ1-2|TRBV30|few|TRBD1
CAWRGQGIAGYTF
TGTGCCTGGAGGGGACAGGGGATTGCTGGCTACACCTTC
>TRBJ1-5|TRBV30|-|TRBD1
CAWRGQGTGQPQHF
TGTGCCTGGAGGGGACAGGGGACCGGCCAGCCCCAGCATTTT
>TRBJ1-3|TRBV18|-|TRBD1
CASSPPDRGSGNTIYF
TGTGCCAGCTCACCACCCGACAGGGGCTCTGGAAACACCATATATTTT
>TRBJ2-7|TRBV7-3|-|TRBD1
CASSIGTGEEQYF
TGTGCCAGCAGCATCGGGACAGGCGAGGAGCAGTACTTC
>TRBJ2-2|TRBV7-8|-|TRBD2
CASSLAASGGSSSGELFF
TGTGCCAGCAGCTTAGCGGCTAGCGGGGGGTCGTCGTCCGGGGAGCTGTTTTTT
>TRBJ2-1|TRBV5-5|-|-
CASSLVPGQYNEQFF
TGTGCCAGCAGCTTGGTTCCAGGCCAATACAATGAGCAGTTCTTC
>TRBJ1-2|TRBV19|-|-
CASSIHFRSGEGYTF
TGTGCCAGTAGTATACATTTCAGGTCAGGCGAAGGCTACACCTTC
>TRBJ2-1|TRBV6-5|-|-
CASTHGQGSYNEQFF
TGTGCCAGCACCCACGGGCAGGGGTCCTACAATGAGCAGTTCTTC
>TRBJ1-2|TRBV27|-|-
CASSVQGIPSYGYTF
TGTGCCAGCAGTGTACAGGGAATCCCATCCTATGGCTACACCTTC
>TRBJ2-3|TRBV9|once|-
CASSRRRGDTQYF
TGTGCCAGCAGCAGGAGGAGGGGAGATACGCAGTATTTT
>TRBJ1-1|TRBV30|-|TRBD1
CAWARSRGEAFF
TGTGCCTGGGCACGAAGCAGGGGGGAAGCTTTCTTT
>TRBJ2-1|TRBV19|-|TRBD2
CASSRLAFNEQFF
TGTGCCAGTAGCAGACTAGCGTTCAATGAGCAGTTCTTC
>TRBJ1-5|TRBV6-5|once|-
CASSPEREGNQPQHF
TGTGCCAGCAGCCCCGAGAGGGAGGGCAATCAGCCCCAGCATTTT
>TRBJ2-7|TRBV5-5|-|-
CASSNQGNIPSEQYF
TGTGCCAGCAGCAACCAGGGAAACATTCCCTCCGAGCAGTACTTC
>TRBJ2-1|TRBV9|once|TRBD2
CASSSPLASGGYEQFF
TGTGCCAGCAGCTCTCCCCTGGCTAGCGGGGGGTATGAGCAGTTCTTC
>TRBJ1-1|TRBV5-1|-|-
CASSLAFASNTEAFF
TGCGCCAGCAGCCTCGCGTTCGCGTCGAACACTGAAGCTTTCTTT
>TRBJ1-5|TRBV2|-|-
CASTREGGPYQPQHF
TGTGCCAGCACCCGGGAGGGGGGGCCATATCAGCCCCAGCATTTT
>TRBJ1-5|TRBV27|-|-
CASSRTYSNQPQHF
TGTGCCAGCAGTAGGACTTATAGCAATCAGCCCCAGCATTTT
>TRBJ1-1|TRBV18|-|-
CASSPSGVVQTNTEAFF
TGTGCCAGCTCACCAAGCGGCGTGGTACAGACGAACACTGAAGCTTTCTTT
>TRBJ1-3|TRBV19|-|-
CASSRGDSRSGNTIYF
TGTGCCAGTAGTAGAGGGGACTCAAGGAGTGGAAACACCATATATTTT
>TRBJ1-5|TRBV6-6|-|-
CASRLTGNDNQPQHF
TGTGCCAGCAGACTAACAGGGAACGACAATCAGCCCCAGCATTTT
>TRBJ2-5|TRBV18|-|-
CASSPHAAPGGRETQYF
TGTGCCAGCTCACCTCATGCAGCCCCGGGGGGCCGGGAGACCCAGTACTTC
>TRBJ2-7|TRBV5-1|-|-
CASAADLSYEQYF
TGCGCCAGCGCAGCGGACCTCTCCTACGAGCAGTACTTC
>TRBJ2-3|TRBV7-3|-|TRBD1
CASSLWGQGATDTQYF
TGTGCCAGCAGCTTATGGGGACAGGGGGCCACAGATACGCAGTATTTT
>TRBJ2-1|TRBV5-4|-|TRBD2
CASSSPTSGGQNPFF
TGTGCCAGCAGTTCTCCGACTAGCGGGGGCCAAAATCCGTTCTTC
>TRBJ2-7|TRBV6-5|-|-
CASRRQDRSHEQYF
TGTGCCAGCAGGAGGCAGGACAGATCCCACGAGCAGTACTTC
>TRBJ2-3|TRBV5-6|-|-
CASSLGGGGNTQYF
TGTGCCAGCAGCTTGGGAGGGGGCGGGAATACGCAGTATTTT
>TRBJ2-5|TRBV5-5|-|-
CASSTSPRNREETQYF
TGTGCCAGCAGCACGAGCCCCCGAAACAGGGAAGAGACCCAGTACTTC
>TRBJ1-5|TRBV2|-|TRBD1
CASTSQGGPYSNQPQHF
TGTGCCAGCACTTCACAGGGGGGACCTTATAGCAATCAGCCCCAGCATTTT
>TRBJ2-4|TRBV30|once|-
CAWGGGQATLNIQYF
TGTGCCTGGGGCGGGGGACAGGCCACCTTAAACATTCAGTACTTC
>TRBJ1-2|TRBV6-5|-|TRBD1
CASRLLGTGYGYTF
TGTGCCAGCAGGCTTCTGGGGACAGGGTACGGCTACACCTTC
>TRBJ1-4|TRBV3-1/TRBV3-2|few|-
CASSQAGGQNEKLFF
TGTGCCAGCAGCCAGGCGGGGGGCCAAAATGAAAAACTGTTTTTT
>TRBJ2-3|TRBV24-1|-|-
CATSSATPPDTQYF
TGTGCCACCAGTTCGGCGACTCCGCCAGATACGCAGTATTTT
>TRBJ1-2|TRBV12-5|-|TRBD1
CASGLGDRVMDYGYTF
TGTGCTAGTGGTTTGGGGGACAGGGTTATGGACTATGGCTACACCTTC
>TRBJ2-1|TRBV7-8|-|TRBD2
CASSLAKTSGGAGEQFF
TGTGCCAGCAGCTTAGCAAAAACTAGCGGGGGGGCCGGTGAGCAGTTCTTC
>TRBJ2-2|TRBV7-9|once|TRBD2
CASSLSGLAGTGELFF
TGTGCCAGCAGCTTGAGCGGCCTAGCGGGTACCGGGGAGCTGTTTTTT
>TRBJ2-7|TRBV29-1|-|TRBD1
CSVESRTGVSYEQYF
TGCAGCGTTGAAAGTAGGACAGGGGTCTCCTACGAGCAGTACTTC
>TRBJ1-2|TRBV4-1|once|TRBD1
CASSQPVRRDRGYYGYTF
TGCGCCAGCAGCCAACCGGTGCGCCGGGACAGGGGATACTATGGCTACACCTTC
>TRBJ1-3|TRBV6-5|-|TRBD1
CASSYSTGGGNTIYF
TGTGCCAGCAGTTATTCGACAGGGGGAGGAAACACCATATATTTT
>TRBJ1-2|TRBV5-8|-|TRBD1
CASSLVQGADYGYTF
TGTGCCAGCAGCTTGGTACAGGGGGCTGACTATGGCTACACCTTC
>TRBJ2-1|TRBV7-9|-|-
CASSLNGPYNEQFF
TGTGCCAGCAGCTTAAATGGGCCCTACAATGAGCAGTTCTTC